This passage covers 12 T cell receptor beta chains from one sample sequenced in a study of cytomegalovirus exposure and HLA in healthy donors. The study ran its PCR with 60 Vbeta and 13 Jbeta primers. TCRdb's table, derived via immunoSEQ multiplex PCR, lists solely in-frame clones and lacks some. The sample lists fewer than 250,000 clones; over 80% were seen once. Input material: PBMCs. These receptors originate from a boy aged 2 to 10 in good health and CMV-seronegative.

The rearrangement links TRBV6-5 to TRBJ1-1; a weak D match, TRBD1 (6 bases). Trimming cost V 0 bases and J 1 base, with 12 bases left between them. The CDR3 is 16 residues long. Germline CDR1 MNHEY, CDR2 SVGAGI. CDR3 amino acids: CASSYSLWGRNTEAFF. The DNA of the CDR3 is TGTGCCAGCAGTTACTCCCTTTGGGGGCGGAACACTGAAGCTTTCTTT.

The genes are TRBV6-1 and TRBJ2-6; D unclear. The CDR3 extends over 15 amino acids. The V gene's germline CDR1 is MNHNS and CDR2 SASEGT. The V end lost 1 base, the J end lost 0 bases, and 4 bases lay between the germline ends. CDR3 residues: CASSEGASGANVLTF. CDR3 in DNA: TGTGCCAGCAGTGAAGGGGCCTCTGGGGCCAACGTCCTGACTTTC.

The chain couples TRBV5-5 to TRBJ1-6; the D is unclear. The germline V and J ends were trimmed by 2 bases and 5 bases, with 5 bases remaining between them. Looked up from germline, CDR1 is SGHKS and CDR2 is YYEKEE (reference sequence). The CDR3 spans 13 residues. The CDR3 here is CASSFGNNSPLHF. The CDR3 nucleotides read TGTGCCAGCAGCTTCGGGAATAATTCACCCCTCCACTTT. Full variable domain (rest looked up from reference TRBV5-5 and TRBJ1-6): DAGVTQSPTHLIKTRGQQVTLRCSPISGHKSVSWYQQVLGQGPQFIFQYYEKEERGRGNFPDRFSARQFPNYSSELNVNALLLGDSALYLCASSFGNNSPLHFGNGTRLTVT.

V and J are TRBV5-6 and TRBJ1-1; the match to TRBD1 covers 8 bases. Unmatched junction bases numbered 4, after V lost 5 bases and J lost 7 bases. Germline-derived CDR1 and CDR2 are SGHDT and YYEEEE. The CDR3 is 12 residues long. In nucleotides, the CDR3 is TGTGCCAGCAGTGGACAGGGCGGTGAAGCTTTCTTT. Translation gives CASSGQGGEAFF.

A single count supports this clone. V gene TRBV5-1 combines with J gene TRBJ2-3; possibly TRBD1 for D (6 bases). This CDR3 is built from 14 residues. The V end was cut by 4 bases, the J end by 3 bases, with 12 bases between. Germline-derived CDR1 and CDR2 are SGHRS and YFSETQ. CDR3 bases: TGCGCCAGCAGCGGCGCAGGGGCGACAGATACGCAGTATTTT. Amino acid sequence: CASSGAGATDTQYF.

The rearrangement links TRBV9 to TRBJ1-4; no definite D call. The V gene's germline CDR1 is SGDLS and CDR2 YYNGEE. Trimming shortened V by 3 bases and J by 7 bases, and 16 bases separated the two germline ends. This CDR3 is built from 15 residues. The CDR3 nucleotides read TGTGCCAGCAGCGGCTGGACGGCGGGTGGTGAAAAACTGTTTTTT. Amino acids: CASSGWTAGGEKLFF.

This CDR3 is CASRSTTGQPQHF. Here the CDR3 DNA reads TGTGCCAGCAGGTCGACAACAGGCCAGCCCCAGCATTTT. The rearrangement joins TRBV6-5 to TRBJ1-5; D possibly corresponds to TRBD1 (5 bases). The germline V gene encodes CDR1 MNHEY and CDR2 SVGAGI. The CDR3 totals 13 residues. V lost 6 bases and J 7 bases, leaving 13 bases between the germline ends.

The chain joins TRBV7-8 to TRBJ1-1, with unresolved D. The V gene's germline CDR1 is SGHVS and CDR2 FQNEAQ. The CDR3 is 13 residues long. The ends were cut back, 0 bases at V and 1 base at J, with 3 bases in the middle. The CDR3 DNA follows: TGTGCCAGCAGCTTAGCCAGGAACACTGAAGCTTTCTTT. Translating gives CASSLARNTEAFF.

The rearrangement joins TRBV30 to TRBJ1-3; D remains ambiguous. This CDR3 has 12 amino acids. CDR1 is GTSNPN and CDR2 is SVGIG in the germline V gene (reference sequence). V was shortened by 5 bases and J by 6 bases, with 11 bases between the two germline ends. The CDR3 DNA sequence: TGTGCCTGGTCCCTCCCGGTAAACACCATATATTTT. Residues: CAWSLPVNTIYF.

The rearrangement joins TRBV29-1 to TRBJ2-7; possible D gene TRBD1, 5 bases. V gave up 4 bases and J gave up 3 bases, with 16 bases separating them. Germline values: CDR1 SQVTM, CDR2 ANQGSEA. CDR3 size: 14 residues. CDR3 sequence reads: CSVGGRAANYEQYF. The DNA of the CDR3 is TGCAGCGTTGGGGGCAGGGCAGCTAACTACGAGCAGTACTTC.

The CDR3 coding sequence is TGTGCCAGCAGCTCTGGAGCCCCGGTAGCTTTCTTT. Translated: CASSSGAPVAFF. This chain links TRBV5-6 with TRBJ1-1, with D uncertain. V dropped 3 bases and J dropped 10 bases, with 13 bases sitting between them. This CDR3 region has 12 residues. In germline, CDR1 is SGHDT, CDR2 YYEEEE.

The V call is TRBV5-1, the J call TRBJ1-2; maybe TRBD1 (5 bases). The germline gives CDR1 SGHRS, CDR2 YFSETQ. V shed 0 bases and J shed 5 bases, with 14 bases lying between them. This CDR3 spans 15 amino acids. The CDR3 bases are TGCGCCAGCAGCTTGGCCTGGCAGGGAGGGTATGGCTACACCTTC. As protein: CASSLAWQGGYGYTF.